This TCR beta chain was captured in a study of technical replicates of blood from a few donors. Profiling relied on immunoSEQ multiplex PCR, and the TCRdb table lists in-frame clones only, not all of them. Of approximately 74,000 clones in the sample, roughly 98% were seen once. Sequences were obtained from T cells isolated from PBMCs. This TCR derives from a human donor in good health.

The CDR3 here is CASSPHSLAGDSQQYF. The CDR3 DNA reads as TGTGCCAGCAGTCCTCATTCCCTAGCGGGAGACTCTCAGCAGTACTTC. The V call is TRBV27, the J call TRBJ2-7, with 10 bases matching TRBD2. The germline V gene has CDR1 MNHEY and CDR2 SMNVEV (reference sequence). J was trimmed by 8 bases and V by 5 bases; bases with no gene match: 15. The CDR3 sequence is 16 residues long.